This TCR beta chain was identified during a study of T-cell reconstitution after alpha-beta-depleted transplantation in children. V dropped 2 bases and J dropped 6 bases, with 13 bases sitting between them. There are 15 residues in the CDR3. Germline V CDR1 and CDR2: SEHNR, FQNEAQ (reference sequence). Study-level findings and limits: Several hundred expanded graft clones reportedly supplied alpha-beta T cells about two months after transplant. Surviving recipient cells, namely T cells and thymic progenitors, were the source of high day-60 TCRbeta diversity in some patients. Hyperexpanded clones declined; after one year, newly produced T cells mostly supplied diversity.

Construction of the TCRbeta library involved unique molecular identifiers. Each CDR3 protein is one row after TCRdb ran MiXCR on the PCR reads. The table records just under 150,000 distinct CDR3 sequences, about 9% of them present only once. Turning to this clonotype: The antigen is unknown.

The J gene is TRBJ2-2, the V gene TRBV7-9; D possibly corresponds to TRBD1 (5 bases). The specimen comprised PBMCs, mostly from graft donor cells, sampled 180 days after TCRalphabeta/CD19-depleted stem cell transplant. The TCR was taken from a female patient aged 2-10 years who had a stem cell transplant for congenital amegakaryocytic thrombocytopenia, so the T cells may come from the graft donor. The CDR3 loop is CASSLKGVLSGELFF. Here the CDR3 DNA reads TGTGCCAGCAGCTTAAAAGGGGTTTTATCCGGGGAGCTGTTTTTT.